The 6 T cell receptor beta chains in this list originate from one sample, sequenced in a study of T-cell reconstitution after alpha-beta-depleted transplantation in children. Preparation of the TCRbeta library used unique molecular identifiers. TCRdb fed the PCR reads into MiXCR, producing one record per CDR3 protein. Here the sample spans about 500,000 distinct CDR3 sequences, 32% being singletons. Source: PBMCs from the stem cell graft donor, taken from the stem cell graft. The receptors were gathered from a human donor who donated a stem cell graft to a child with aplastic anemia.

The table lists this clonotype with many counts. The CDR3 sequence: CASSYSRGEQYV. The CDR3 nucleotides are TGTGCCAGCAGTTACTCACGGGGAGAGCAGTACGTC. V is TRBV6-6 and J is TRBJ2-7, with D perhaps TRBD2 (5 bases). V shed 0 bases and J shed 7 bases, with 7 bases lying between them. From germline, CDR1 is MNHNY and CDR2 SVGAGI (reference sequence). This CDR3 comprises 12 residues.

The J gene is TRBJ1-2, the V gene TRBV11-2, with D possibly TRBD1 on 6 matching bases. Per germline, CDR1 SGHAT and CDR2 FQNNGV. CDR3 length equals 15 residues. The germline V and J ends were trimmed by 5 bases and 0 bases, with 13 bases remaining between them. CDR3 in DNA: TGTGCCAGCAGCGCTCGACAGGCAACTAACTATGGCTACACCTTC. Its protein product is CASSARQATNYGYTF.

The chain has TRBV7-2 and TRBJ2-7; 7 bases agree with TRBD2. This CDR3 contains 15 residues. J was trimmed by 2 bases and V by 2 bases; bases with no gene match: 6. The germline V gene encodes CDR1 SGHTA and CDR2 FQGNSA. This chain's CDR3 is CASSLFGLAAYEQYF. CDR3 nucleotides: TGTGCCAGCAGCTTATTCGGTCTAGCGGCCTACGAGCAGTACTTC.

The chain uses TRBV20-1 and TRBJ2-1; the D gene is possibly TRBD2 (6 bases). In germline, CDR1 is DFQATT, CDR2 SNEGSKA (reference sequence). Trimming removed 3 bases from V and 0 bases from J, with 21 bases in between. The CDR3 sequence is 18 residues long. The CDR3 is CSASNPFTAGTSYNEQFF. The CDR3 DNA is TGCAGTGCTAGTAATCCCTTTACGGCGGGAACCTCCTACAATGAGCAGTTCTTC.

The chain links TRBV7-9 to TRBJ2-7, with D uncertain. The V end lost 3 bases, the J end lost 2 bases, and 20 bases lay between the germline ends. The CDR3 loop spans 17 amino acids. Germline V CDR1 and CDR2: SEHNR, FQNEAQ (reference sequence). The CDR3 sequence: CASSFAPSWAGAYEQYF. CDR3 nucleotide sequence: TGTGCCAGCAGCTTCGCGCCCTCCTGGGCAGGAGCCTACGAGCAGTACTTC.

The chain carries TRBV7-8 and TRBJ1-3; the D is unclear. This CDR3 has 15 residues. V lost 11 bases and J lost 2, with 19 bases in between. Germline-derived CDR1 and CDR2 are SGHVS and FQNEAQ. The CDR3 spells CASSPGVGTGNTIYF. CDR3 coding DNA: TGTGCCTCCTCCCCCGGGGTAGGGACTGGAAACACCATATATTTT.